The clone carrying this T cell receptor beta chain was seen many times. Its cognate antigen is unknown. The entry originates in a study of T cells after posttransplantation cyclophosphamide. Overall study findings and caveats: Donor-recipient repertoire similarity was low at 1-2 months, rising over year one. TRB overlap between skin or GI tissue T cells and blood was limited. Recipient CMV seropositivity and CMV reactivation strongly tracked TRB clonality.

Germline V gene lookup returns CDR1 MNHEY and CDR2 SMNVEV (reference sequence). This CDR3 is 17 amino acids long. The germline V and J ends were trimmed by 6 bases and 2 bases, with 21 bases remaining between them. This table comes from immunoSEQ multiplex PCR, and its TCRdb copy is limited to in-frame clones, with some not included. The sample presents 10,000 to 15,000 clones, none singletons. A marrow graft followed busulfan-fludarabine conditioning, with cyclophosphamide on days +3 and +4. The chain recombines TRBV27 with TRBJ2-3; D perhaps matches TRBD2 (6 bases). The source was PBMCs, collected after allogeneic stem cell transplant with posttransplant cyclophosphamide. The clonotype originates from a female patient between 40 and 50 years old who received an allogeneic stem cell transplant from an unrelated donor, was CMV-positive, and had acute GVHD only. Some T cells here may be from the graft donor. The CDR3 sequence is CASSSPSAGGFTDTQYF. For the CDR3, the DNA is TGTGCCAGCAGCTCCCCCTCAGCGGGTGGATTCACAGATACGCAGTATTTT.